The 31 T cell receptor beta chains in this list originate from one sample, sequenced in a study of cytomegalovirus exposure and HLA in healthy donors. Primers for the PCR totalled 60 Vbeta and 13 Jbeta. Method: immunoSEQ multiplex PCR; TCRdb's copy keeps in-frame clones and lacks some. The sample consists of some 86,000 clones, roughly three quarters of them appearing once. Sequencing was performed on PBMCs. These receptors originate from a woman aged 35 to 49 in good health and CMV-seropositive.

The genes are TRBV2 and TRBJ2-7, with no clear D. The V and J ends lost 2 bases and 2 bases respectively, with 7 bases between them. CDR1 and CDR2 from the germline V gene are SNHLY and FYNNEI. The CDR3 totals 13 residues. CDR3 in DNA: TGTGCCAGCAGTGAATGGCAGACCTACGAGCAGTACTTC. It is translated as CASSEWQTYEQYF.

This sequence joins TRBV11-2 and TRBJ1-2; 10 nucleotides match TRBD1. With 4 bases clipped from V and 7 bases from J, the junction kept 3 bases outside the gene matches. Per germline, CDR1 SGHAT and CDR2 FQNNGV. The CDR3 extends over 13 amino acids. CDR3: CASSSRTGGGYTF. The CDR3, as DNA: TGTGCCAGCAGCTCCAGGACAGGGGGTGGCTACACCTTC.

The CDR3, as DNA: TGTGCCAGCAGCCAAGAGCTAAGCGGGACGTACAATGAGCAGTTCTTC. Protein: CASSQELSGTYNEQFF. This chain joins TRBV4-2 and TRBJ2-1; 7 nucleotides line up with TRBD2. The CDR3 is 16 amino acids. The J segment lost 4 bases and the V segment lost 0 bases, leaving 6 bases of the junction unmatched. Germline CDR1 is LGHNA and CDR2 is YNFKEQ.

The V call is TRBV28, the J call TRBJ1-5; unclear D gene. Germline CDR1 MDHEN, CDR2 SYDVKM. V shed 6 bases and J shed 11 bases, with 17 bases lying between them. This CDR3 is built from 13 residues. The CDR3 spells CASSPEGGRAQHF. In DNA, the CDR3 is TGTGCCAGCAGCCCCGAGGGAGGGCGAGCCCAGCATTTT.

The chain recombines TRBV9 with TRBJ1-3; D may be TRBD1 (5 bases). Per germline, CDR1 SGDLS and CDR2 YYNGEE. The CDR3 has 12 residues. The germline V and J ends were trimmed by 3 bases and 8 bases, with 9 bases remaining between them. CDR3 region: CASSGGFDTIYF. The CDR3 DNA sequence: TGTGCCAGCAGCGGGGGCTTTGACACCATATATTTT.

Notes on this clone: Other DNA sequences from this sample encode an identical CDR3 as well. This chain connects TRBV19 to TRBJ2-3; D is ambiguous. V lost 5 bases to trimming and J lost 4 bases, with 7 bases between them. The germline V gene has CDR1 LNHDA and CDR2 SQIVND (reference sequence). The CDR3 has 12 residues. As DNA, the CDR3 is TGTGCCAGTAGTCTACCGGCAGATACGCAGTATTTT. This translates into CASSLPADTQYF.

The chain employs TRBV6-1 and TRBJ2-3, with D possibly TRBD1 on 5 matching bases. The CDR3 is 13 residues long. The V gene lost 5 bases and the J gene lost 1 base, with 7 bases spanning the gap. Germline-derived CDR1 and CDR2 are MNHNS and SASEGT. The DNA of the CDR3 is TGTGCCAGCAGTCTACAGGGCACAGATACGCAGTATTTT. It encodes CASSLQGTDTQYF.

The chain combines TRBV29-1 with TRBJ2-1, with D maybe TRBD2 (5 bases). The CDR3 is 12 amino acids. Germline CDR1 is SQVTM and CDR2 is ANQGSEA. Trimming took 7 bases from V and 0 from J, leaving 7 bases between them. CDR3 in amino acids: CSARVSYNEQFF. The CDR3 bases are TGCAGCGCGAGGGTCTCCTACAATGAGCAGTTCTTC.

The chain uses TRBV9 and TRBJ1-1; a possible D gene is TRBD1 (5 bases). V was pared by 0 bases and J by 1 base, with 13 bases between. The V gene's germline CDR1 is SGDLS and CDR2 YYNGEE. CDR3 length equals 16 residues. The CDR3 here is CASSVVPSTENTEAFF. Written as DNA, the CDR3 is TGTGCCAGCAGCGTAGTTCCCTCGACAGAGAACACTGAAGCTTTCTTT. Full variable domain (outside the CDR3, taken from reference TRBV9 and TRBJ1-1): DSGVTQTPKHLITATGQRVTLRCSPRSGDLSVYWYQQSLDQGLQFLIQYYNGEERAKGNILERFSAQQFPDLHSELNLSSLELGDSALYFCASSVVPSTENTEAFFGQGTRLTVV.

This clone came up once. The J gene is TRBJ1-4, the V gene TRBV9; 7 bases map to TRBD1. Germline CDR1 and CDR2: SGDLS and YYNGEE. The trim removed 0 bases at V and 7 bases at J, leaving 15 bases unmatched. The CDR3 runs 18 residues. CDR3 sequence reads: CASSVGQGSSLIGEKLFF. For the CDR3, the DNA is TGTGCCAGCAGCGTAGGACAGGGTAGTTCCCTAATTGGTGAAAAACTGTTTTTT.

The genes are TRBV2 and TRBJ1-2, with unresolved D. The CDR3 length is 12 residues. CDR1 is SNHLY and CDR2 is FYNNEI in the germline V gene. Trimming removed 1 base at V and 4 bases at J, with 4 bases between. DNA of the CDR3: TGTGCCAGCAGTGAAGACAGCTATGGCTACACCTTC. Protein: CASSEDSYGYTF.

The chain links TRBV27 to TRBJ2-3, with D tentatively TRBD2 (7 bases). Germline V lookup: CDR1 MNHEY, CDR2 SMNVEV (reference sequence). This CDR3 has 15 amino acids. Trimming took off 8 bases at V and 1 base at J, with 16 bases between the two ends. CDR3 nucleotide sequence: TGTGCCAGCCCGGAGGGGGGGTGGGGCACAGATACGCAGTATTTT. It codes for CASPEGGWGTDTQYF.

Regarding this clone: Other DNA sequences in the sample encode the same CDR3. The chain recombines TRBV7-3 with TRBJ1-1; TRBD1 matches 7 bases. J gave up 0 bases and V 8 bases, and 3 bases lay outside the gene matches. The CDR3 spans 13 residues. Germline lookup yields CDR1 SGHTA and CDR2 FQGTGA. The CDR3: CASSTGMNTEAFF. As DNA, the CDR3 is TGTGCCAGCTCGACAGGGATGAACACTGAAGCTTTCTTT.

The V and J genes are TRBV11-2 and TRBJ1-1; unclear D gene. Germline V gene lookup returns CDR1 SGHAT and CDR2 FQNNGV. The CDR3 contains 15 residues. Trimming took 5 bases from V and 4 from J, leaving 17 bases between them. In DNA form, the CDR3 reads TGTGCCAGCAGCCCCGACGGGGTTCGAGCCACTGAAGCTTTCTTT. Protein sequence: CASSPDGVRATEAFF.

Here the CDR3 DNA reads TGTGCCAGCACCTCAGGGGGTGGAAGAGCTGGTGGAAACACCATATATTTT. Protein sequence: CASTSGGGRAGGNTIYF. The genes are TRBV27 and TRBJ1-3; TRBD1 matches at 7 bases. The germline gives CDR1 MNHEY, CDR2 SMNVEV (reference sequence). This CDR3 contains 17 residues. After removal of 7 bases from V and 3 bases from J, the junction contained 15 bases not matched to a gene.

The J gene is TRBJ2-5, the V gene TRBV6-1, with 8 bases fitting TRBD2. The CDR3 runs to 15 residues. The V gene end was trimmed by 2 bases and the J gene end by 7 bases; junction bases not matched to a gene: 9. Germline-derived CDR1 and CDR2 are MNHNS and SASEGT. CDR3 DNA: TGTGCCAGCAGTGAAAATCCGGGGGGGAGGGGGACCCAGTACTTC. Translation: CASSENPGGRGTQYF.

The chain employs TRBV6-1 and TRBJ2-2; a possible D gene is TRBD1 (5 bases). Germline V lookup: CDR1 MNHNS, CDR2 SASEGT. Trimming shortened V by 6 bases and J by 5 bases, and 7 bases separated the two germline ends. The CDR3 spans 12 residues. CDR3: CASSHRTGELFF. CDR3 DNA sequence: TGTGCCAGCAGCCACAGGACCGGGGAGCTGTTTTTT.

V and J are TRBV4-3 and TRBJ2-5, with 11 nucleotides matching TRBD2. With V trimmed by 4 bases and J by 4 bases, 5 bases remained unmatched. Germline loops: CDR1 LGHNA, CDR2 YSLEER. This CDR3 contains 15 residues. The CDR3 here is CASSRALAGGETQYF. The CDR3 region has the DNA TGCGCCAGCAGCCGCGCGCTAGCGGGAGGAGAGACCCAGTACTTC.

The J gene is TRBJ1-5, the V gene TRBV7-6; D remains unclear. This CDR3 is 16 amino acids long. The germline V gene encodes CDR1 SGHVS and CDR2 FNYEAQ. V dropped 1 base and J dropped 1 base, with 11 bases sitting between them. The CDR3 loop reads CASSLEHSRSNQPQHF. CDR3 nucleotides: TGTGCCAGCAGCTTAGAACATTCTCGAAGCAATCAGCCCCAGCATTTT. The whole variable domain, filled in from reference TRBV7-6 and TRBJ1-5, reads GAGVSQSPRYKVTKRGQDVALRCDPISGHVSLYWYRQALGQGPEFLTYFNYEAQQDKSGLPNDRFSAERPEGSISTLTIQRTEQRDSAMYRCASSLEHSRSNQPQHFGDGTRLSIL.

This clone has more than one count but fewer than ten. The chain has TRBV7-9 and TRBJ2-1; the match to TRBD1 covers 9 bases. The germline CDR1 and CDR2 sequences are SEHNR and FQNEAQ (reference sequence). CDR3 length: 15 amino acids. Trimming at V came to 6 bases and at J to 6 bases, leaving 9 bases not matched to a gene. The CDR3 DNA is TGTGCCAGCAGGAGGGGGGACAGGGATTCCAATGAGCAGTTCTTC. It codes for CASRRGDRDSNEQFF.

The J gene is TRBJ1-4, the V gene TRBV4-2; weak D call: TRBD1 (6 bases). Germline assignment: CDR1 LGHNA and CDR2 YNFKEQ. The CDR3 runs to 14 residues. Trimming pared 3 bases from V and 5 bases from J, leaving 10 bases between. The CDR3 nucleotides read TGTGCCAGCAGCCAGGGGCAGGGGAATGAAAAACTGTTTTTT. The encoded protein is CASSQGQGNEKLFF.

This sequence joins TRBV27 and TRBJ1-2, with TRBD1 as a possible D gene (5 bases). The CDR3 is made up of 15 amino acids. Trimming stripped 2 bases from V and 1 base from J, with 11 bases between. CDR1 MNHEY and CDR2 SMNVEV come from the germline V gene (reference sequence). This CDR3 reads CASSLDSQFNYGYTF. In nucleotides, the CDR3 is TGTGCCAGCAGTTTAGACAGCCAGTTTAACTATGGCTACACCTTC.

The rearrangement joins TRBV2 to TRBJ2-1; TRBD1 matches 8 bases. The CDR3 length is 15 residues. Germline V gene lookup returns CDR1 SNHLY and CDR2 FYNNEI. The V gene end was trimmed by 6 bases and the J gene end by 0 bases; junction bases not matched to a gene: 4. This CDR3 reads CASRDREPSYNEQFF. CDR3 in DNA: TGTGCCAGCAGGGACAGGGAGCCCTCCTACAATGAGCAGTTCTTC. The full variable domain, its missing parts supplied by reference TRBV2 and TRBJ2-1, is EPEVTQTPSHQVTQMGQEVILRCVPISNHLYFYWYRQILGQKVEFLVSFYNNEISEKSEIFDDQFSVERPDGSNFTLKIRSTKLEDSAMYFCASRDREPSYNEQFFGPGTRLTVL.

This clone was seen a single time. The J gene is TRBJ1-2, the V gene TRBV28, with 8 bases that match TRBD1. J lost 4 bases, V lost 1 base, and 2 bases had no gene match. Germline V gene sequence: CDR1 MDHEN, CDR2 SYDVKM. The CDR3 covers 14 residues. The CDR3 loop reads CASSLYTGGYGYTF. CDR3 nucleotide sequence: TGTGCCAGCAGTTTATACACAGGGGGCTATGGCTACACCTTC.

This clone was seen more than once but under ten times. The rearrangement joins TRBV6-6 to TRBJ1-5; D remains ambiguous. V dropped 1 base and J dropped 1 base, with 5 bases sitting between them. Germline-derived CDR1 and CDR2 are MNHNY and SVGAGI (reference sequence). The CDR3 sequence is 14 residues long. CDR3 coding DNA: TGTGCCAGCAGTTACTGGCAGAGCAATCAGCCCCAGCATTTT. Translated: CASSYWQSNQPQHF.

The genes are TRBV6-1 and TRBJ1-5; D remains unclear. V lost 4 bases and J 0 bases, leaving 19 bases between the germline ends. This CDR3 has 18 amino acids. Germline CDR1 MNHNS, CDR2 SASEGT. The CDR3: CASSATGKGIYSNQPQHF. The CDR3, as DNA: TGTGCCAGCAGTGCCACGGGAAAAGGCATCTATAGCAATCAGCCCCAGCATTTT.

The chain uses TRBV7-2 and TRBJ2-7; 7 bases align to TRBD2. J gave up 5 bases and V 2 bases, and 6 bases lay outside the gene matches. The CDR3 has 14 residues. Germline values: CDR1 SGHTA, CDR2 FQGNSA. Here the CDR3 reads CASSLSGTKNEQYF. CDR3 sequence (DNA): TGTGCCAGCAGCTTAAGTGGGACTAAGAACGAGCAGTACTTC.

This clone was observed once. The chain recombines TRBV7-9 with TRBJ2-1, with D perhaps matching TRBD2 (6 bases). CDR3 length equals 15 residues. From germline, CDR1 is SEHNR and CDR2 FQNEAQ (reference sequence). With 5 bases removed from V and 4 bases from J, the gap between germline ends came to 15 bases. CDR3 region: CASSRSGSPYNEQFF. The CDR3 DNA is TGTGCCAGCAGCAGATCCGGGAGCCCATACAATGAGCAGTTCTTC.

The genes are TRBV19 and TRBJ2-5; D is possibly TRBD1 (5 bases). Per the germline V gene, CDR1 is LNHDA and CDR2 is SQIVND (reference sequence). The CDR3 is 13 residues long. The V and J ends lost 6 bases and 1 base respectively, with 9 bases between them. The CDR3 protein is CASSQGSQETQYF. CDR3 DNA sequence: TGTGCCAGTAGCCAGGGTAGCCAAGAGACCCAGTACTTC.

The rearrangement joins TRBV7-9 to TRBJ1-1; D unresolved. The CDR3 is 13 amino acids. Germline CDR1 reads SEHNR; CDR2 reads FQNEAQ (reference sequence). V gave up 3 bases and J gave up 5 bases, with 10 bases separating them. This CDR3 reads CASSLEAGTEAFF. The CDR3 DNA is TGTGCCAGCAGCTTGGAGGCGGGTACTGAAGCTTTCTTT.

This chain uses TRBV7-2 with TRBJ1-3; 7 bases fit TRBD1. Germline-derived CDR1 and CDR2 are SGHTA and FQGNSA. CDR3 length: 16 amino acids. V was clipped by 5 bases and J by 2 bases; unmatched bases: 9. In DNA, the CDR3 is TGTGCCAGCAGCCCGAAGACAGGGCGCACTGGAAACACCATATATTTT. It translates to CASSPKTGRTGNTIYF. Drawing the rest from reference TRBV7-2 and TRBJ1-3, the complete variable domain is GAGVSQSPSNKVTEKGKDVELRCDPISGHTALYWYRQSLGQGLEFLIYFQGNSAPDKSGLPSDRFSAERTGGSVSTLTIQRTQQEDSAVYLCASSPKTGRTGNTIYFGEGSWLTVV.